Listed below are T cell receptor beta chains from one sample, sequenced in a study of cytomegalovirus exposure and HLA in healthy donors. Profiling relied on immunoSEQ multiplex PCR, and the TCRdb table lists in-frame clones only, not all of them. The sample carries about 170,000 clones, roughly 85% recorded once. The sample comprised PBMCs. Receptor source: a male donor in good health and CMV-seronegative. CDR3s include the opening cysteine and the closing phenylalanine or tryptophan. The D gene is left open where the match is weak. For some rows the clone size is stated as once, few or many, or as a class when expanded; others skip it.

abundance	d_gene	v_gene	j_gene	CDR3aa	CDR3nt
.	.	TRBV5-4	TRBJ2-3	CASSLGRTSTDTQYF	TGTGCCAGCAGCTTGGGGAGGACTAGCACAGATACGCAGTATTTT
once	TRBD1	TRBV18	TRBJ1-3	CASSFDRGGNTIYF	TGTGCCAGCTCCTTCGACAGGGGAGGAAACACCATATATTTT
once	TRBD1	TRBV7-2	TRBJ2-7	CASSLDRGSLYEQYF	TGTGCCAGCAGCCTAGACAGGGGGAGCCTATACGAGCAGTACTTC
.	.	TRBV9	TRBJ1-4	CASSVSPQQNEKLFF	TGTGCCAGCAGCGTAAGTCCACAGCAAAATGAAAAACTGTTTTTT
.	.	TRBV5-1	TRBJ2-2	CASSLSGRGTGELFF	TGCGCCAGCAGCTTGTCGGGTAGGGGGACCGGGGAGCTGTTTTTT
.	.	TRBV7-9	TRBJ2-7	CSSSRGNEQYF	TGTTCCAGCAGCCGGGGGAACGAGCAGTACTTC
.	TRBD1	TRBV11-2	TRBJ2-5	CASSRTGPETQYF	TGTGCCAGCAGCCGGACAGGCCCAGAGACCCAGTACTTC
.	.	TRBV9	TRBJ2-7	CASSALAAPDYEQYF	TGTGCCAGCAGCGCCCTAGCTGCACCAGACTACGAGCAGTACTTC
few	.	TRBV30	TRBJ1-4	CACTGPGNEKLFF	TGTGCCTGTACCGGGCCGGGGAATGAAAAACTGTTTTTT
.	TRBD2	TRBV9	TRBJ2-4	CASSPSPSGLNIQYF	TGTGCCAGCAGCCCAAGCCCTAGCGGGCTTAACATTCAGTACTTC
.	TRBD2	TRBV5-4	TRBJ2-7	CASSLSGSREGYTYEQYF	TGTGCCAGCAGCTTGTCTGGCTCGCGGGAGGGTTACACCTACGAGCAGTACTTC
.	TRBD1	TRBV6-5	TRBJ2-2	CASSYNAQGWGELFF	TGTGCCAGCAGTTACAACGCACAGGGGTGGGGGGAGCTGTTTTTT
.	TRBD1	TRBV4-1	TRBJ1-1	CASSHLGQKNTEAFF	TGCGCCAGCAGCCACCTGGGACAGAAAAACACTGAAGCTTTCTTT
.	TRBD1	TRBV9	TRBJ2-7	CASSVSGQGTYEQYF	TGTGCCAGCAGCGTATCAGGACAGGGAACCTACGAGCAGTACTTC
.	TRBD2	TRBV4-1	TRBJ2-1	CASSQEAVGGGSYNEQFF	TGCGCCAGCAGCCAAGAGGCGGTCGGCGGGGGCTCCTACAATGAGCAGTTCTTC
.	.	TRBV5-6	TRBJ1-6	CASSLGQKNSPLHF	TGTGCCAGCAGCTTAGGACAGAAAAATTCACCCCTCCACTTT
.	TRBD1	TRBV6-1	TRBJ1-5	CASSITGGGNQPQHF	TGTGCCAGCAGCATCACAGGGGGGGGCAATCAGCCCCAGCATTTT
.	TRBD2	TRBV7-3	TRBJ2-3	CASSLRTSGTSTDTQYF	TGTGCCAGCAGCTTACGGACTAGCGGGACTAGCACAGATACGCAGTATTTT
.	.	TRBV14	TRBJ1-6	CASSLRPQAILSPLHF	TGTGCCAGCAGCTTACGCCCACAGGCTATCCTTTCACCCCTCCACTTT
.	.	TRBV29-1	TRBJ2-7	CSVEQGQVSPYEQYF	TGCAGCGTTGAACAGGGCCAGGTCTCCCCCTACGAGCAGTACTTC
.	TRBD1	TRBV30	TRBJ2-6	CAWADRVSGANVLTF	TGTGCCTGGGCCGACAGGGTCTCTGGGGCCAACGTCCTGACTTTC
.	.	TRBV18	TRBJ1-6	CASSPPAEVGSPLHF	TGTGCCAGCTCACCACCAGCTGAGGTTGGGTCACCCCTCCACTTT
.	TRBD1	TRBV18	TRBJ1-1	CASSPNKGQGGTEAFF	TGTGCCAGCTCACCAAACAAAGGACAGGGGGGCACTGAAGCTTTCTTT
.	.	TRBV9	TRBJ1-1	CASSVDEFVNTEAFF	TGTGCCAGCAGCGTAGACGAGTTTGTGAACACTGAAGCTTTCTTT
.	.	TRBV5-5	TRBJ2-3	CASSPGDLPITDTQYF	TGTGCCAGCAGCCCCGGAGATCTTCCCATCACAGATACGCAGTATTTT
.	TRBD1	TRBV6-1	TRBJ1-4	CASREAGGEKLFF	TGTGCCAGCAGGGAGGCAGGGGGTGAAAAACTGTTTTTT
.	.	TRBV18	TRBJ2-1	CASSQWTPPGNEQFF	TGTGCCAGTTCACAGTGGACTCCGCCTGGCAATGAGCAGTTCTTC
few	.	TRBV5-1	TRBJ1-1	CASSLWAGAEAFF	TGCGCCAGCAGCTTGTGGGCCGGTGCTGAAGCTTTCTTT
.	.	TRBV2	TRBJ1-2	CASSEGSGGYTF	TGTGCCAGCAGTGAAGGTTCAGGCGGCTACACCTTC
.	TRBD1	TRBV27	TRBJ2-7	CASTPGQLYEQYF	TGTGCCAGCACCCCGGGACAGCTCTACGAGCAGTACTTC
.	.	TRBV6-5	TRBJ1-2	CASTNTRQDGYTF	TGTGCCAGCACCAATACTCGACAGGATGGCTACACCTTC
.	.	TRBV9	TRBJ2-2	CASSGVGGDTGELFF	TGTGCCAGCAGCGGCGTCGGGGGTGACACCGGGGAGCTGTTTTTT
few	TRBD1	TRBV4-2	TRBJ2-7	CASSQEGQSSYEQYF	TGTGCCAGCAGCCAAGAGGGACAGAGCTCCTACGAGCAGTACTTC
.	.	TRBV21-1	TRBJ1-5	CAVRQTSNQPQHF	TGTGCCGTAAGACAGACTAGCAATCAGCCCCAGCATTTT
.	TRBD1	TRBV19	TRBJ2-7	CASRSRDRGLVSYEQYF	TGTGCCAGTAGGTCCCGGGACAGGGGGCTGGTTTCCTACGAGCAGTACTTC
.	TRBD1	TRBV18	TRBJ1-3	CASSSRQGLSGNTIYF	TGTGCCAGCTCATCGCGACAGGGGTTATCTGGAAACACCATATATTTT
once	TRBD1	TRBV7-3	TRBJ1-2	CASSTDRVGFGYTF	TGTGCCAGCAGCACCGACAGGGTGGGGTTTGGCTACACCTTC
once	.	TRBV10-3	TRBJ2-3	CAISDPSDTQYF	TGTGCCATCAGTGACCCTAGTGATACGCAGTATTTT
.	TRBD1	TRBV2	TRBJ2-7	CASTQSRGQSYEQYF	TGTGCCAGCACCCAAAGTAGGGGACAGTCCTACGAGCAGTACTTC